The T cell receptor beta chain described here comes from a study of T cells in Graves' hyperthyroidism and ophthalmopathy. Amplification yielded TCR beta CDR3 regions, with RNA transcripts as the source. HTBI primers were employed in a first-round RT-PCR of the TCR CDR3. One entry per CDR3 protein results from TCRdb running MiXCR on the multiplex PCR reads. Of around 380,000 distinct CDR3 sequences in the sample, about 14% were seen once. This clonotype was detected only a few times. The junction had 2 bases not matched to a gene; V was cut back by 2 bases and J by 7 bases. There are 12 residues in the CDR3. Germline values: CDR1 SGHDT, CDR2 YYEEEE.

This clonotype originated in a man between 25 and 39 years old with Graves' hyperthyroidism that later progressed to Graves' ophthalmopathy. Sequenced sample: blood. The chain recombines TRBV5-6 with TRBJ2-7; 8 bases match TRBD1. CDR3 sequence reads: CASSFGTGEQYF. The CDR3 region has the DNA TGTGCCAGCAGCTTCGGGACAGGAGAGCAGTACTTC.